The T cell receptor (beta chain) described here comes from a study of beta chain features in type 1 diabetes. For the study at large: Comparable age, gender and cell yields were observed in patients relative to healthy donors.

About this clone: Its antigen remains unidentified.

The germline CDR1 and CDR2 sequences are KGHSH and LQKENI. This CDR3 is built from 14 residues. V lost 3 bases, J lost 3 bases, and 12 bases lay in between. General study findings and limits: Shorter TCRB CDR3s, moderately but significantly so, were found in Type 1 diabetes patients in all four CD4+ subsets.

Every isolated RNA sample was fully reverse transcribed, so sequencing captured expressed TCRB transcripts. TCRdb's copy holds only in-frame clones and misses some; the assay was immunoSEQ multiplex PCR. This table holds about 400,000 clones, roughly 13% found once. This sequence joins TRBV18 and TRBJ2-7, with D possibly being TRBD2 (5 bases). This TCR came from a woman in her late teens or twenties with type 1 diabetes. Specimen: naive CD4+ T cells from blood. DNA for the CDR3: TGTGCCAGCTCACCGGATTCGAGCGGCTACGAGCAGTACTTC. Encoded protein: CASSPDSSGYEQYF.